These 32 T cell receptor beta chains were all obtained from the same sample, sequenced in a study of OX40 agonist ivuxolimab in advanced cancers. The protocol was immunoSEQ multiplex PCR, while the TCRdb copy is restricted to in-frame clones and leaves out a portion. This sample carries more than 55,000 clones, roughly 84% of them seen once, and the ten largest clones take 6.1%. Material: CD4+ or CD8+ T cells sorted from blood, obtained in a trial of the OX40 agonist ivuxolimab. These receptors were collected from an adult with an advanced solid tumor such as melanoma, head and neck, liver or kidney cancer.

The sample holds one count of this clone. The chain employs TRBV5-4 and TRBJ2-2; 9 nucleotides align to TRBD2. Per the germline V gene, CDR1 is SGHNT and CDR2 is YYREEE (reference sequence). The CDR3 has 17 residues. Trimming took 0 bases from V and 4 from J; bases not matched to a gene: 7. DNA for the CDR3: TGTGCCAGCAGCTTGGGTTGGATAGCGGGGGCCACCGGGGAGCTGTTTTTT. This encodes CASSLGWIAGATGELFF.

This clone was found a few times. CDR3 loop: CAWSNDRGETQYF. As DNA, the CDR3 is TGTGCCTGGAGTAATGACAGGGGAGAGACCCAGTACTTC. The chain is built from TRBV30 and TRBJ2-5; TRBD1 matches 8 bases. The CDR3 is 13 amino acids. The V gene's germline CDR1 is GTSNPN and CDR2 SVGIG (reference sequence). The V and J ends lost 2 bases and 4 bases, in that order; junction bases with no gene match: 3.

This clone turned up a few times. V and J are TRBV5-1 and TRBJ2-5; 8 bases line up with TRBD1. V lost 2 bases and J lost 4; bases outside the gene matches: 13. CDR1 and CDR2 (germline): SGHRS, YFSETQ. The CDR3 runs 17 residues. CDR3 sequence: CASSFGQGAPRGETQYF. CDR3 in DNA: TGCGCCAGCAGCTTTGGCCAGGGGGCGCCCCGGGGAGAGACCCAGTACTTC.

This sequence joins TRBV29-1 and TRBJ1-2, with D hard to call. This CDR3 contains 15 residues. The V gene's germline CDR1 is SQVTM and CDR2 ANQGSEA. V lost 6 bases, J lost 6 bases, and 23 bases lay in between. The CDR3 DNA reads TGCAGCGTCGCGAACTGGATCGCCACTGAGGATGGCTACACCTTC. This sequence encodes CSVANWIATEDGYTF.

The chain couples TRBV18 to TRBJ2-3; 9 nucleotides align to TRBD2. V was clipped by 4 bases and J by 3 bases; unmatched bases: 11. Germline V gives CDR1 KGHSH, CDR2 LQKENI. The CDR3 consists of 17 residues. The CDR3 DNA is TGTGCCAGCTCACAGCAAAGAGGACTAGCGAAAACAGATACGCAGTATTTT. Translation gives CASSQQRGLAKTDTQYF.

The rearrangement links TRBV9 to TRBJ2-1; 14 nucleotides line up with TRBD2. The CDR3 has 15 amino acids. V lost 3 bases and J lost 9; bases outside the gene matches: 5. Germline V gene data show CDR1 as SGDLS and CDR2 as YYNGEE. The CDR3 nucleotides read TGTGCCAGCAGCGCCCGGACTAGCGGGAGGACTGAGCAGTTCTTC. It codes for CASSARTSGRTEQFF.

The gene calls are TRBV9 and TRBJ1-3; D gene unclear. The CDR3 is made up of 16 amino acids. Germline lookup yields CDR1 SGDLS and CDR2 YYNGEE. V shed 0 bases and J shed 0 bases, with 10 bases lying between them. In nucleotides, the CDR3 is TGTGCCAGCAGCGTAGGCCGGCCTTTCTCTGGAAACACCATATATTTT. Amino acids: CASSVGRPFSGNTIYF.

The genes are TRBV14 and TRBJ2-7; a possible D gene is TRBD2 (5 bases). Trimming removed 4 bases from V and 6 bases from J, with 10 bases in between. Germline V gene sequence: CDR1 SGHDN, CDR2 FVKESK. The CDR3 runs to 12 residues. The chain's CDR3 is CASSPLVGEQYF. The CDR3 DNA is TGTGCCAGCAGCCCACTAGTCGGCGAGCAGTACTTC.

V usage is TRBV11-2 and J usage is TRBJ2-3; TRBD2 agrees at 9 bases. The V gene's germline CDR1 is SGHAT and CDR2 FQNNGV. V shed 1 base, J shed 7 bases, and the junction held 6 bases outside the gene matches. CDR3 length equals 15 residues. The DNA for the CDR3 is TGTGCCAGCAGCTTAGGGTCTAGCGGGGCTCATACGCAGTATTTT. This encodes CASSLGSSGAHTQYF.

The rearrangement links TRBV6-5 to TRBJ1-1; possibly TRBD1 for D (6 bases). V was cut by 10 bases and J by 10 bases, with 22 bases left in between. Germline V gene lookup returns CDR1 MNHEY and CDR2 SVGAGI. The CDR3 has 13 amino acids. The CDR3 is CATRTGGASAAFF. The CDR3 DNA reads as TGTGCCACGCGGACGGGGGGCGCGTCGGCAGCTTTCTTT.

The V call is TRBV18, the J call TRBJ1-2; 10 bases fit TRBD1. This CDR3 spans 16 amino acids. V shed 3 bases, J shed 7 bases, and the junction held 11 bases outside the gene matches. From germline, CDR1 is KGHSH and CDR2 LQKENI. CDR3 residues: CASSPVLGQGTAGYTF. CDR3 nucleotides: TGTGCCAGCTCACCTGTCCTGGGACAGGGGACGGCTGGCTACACCTTC.

This clone was seen only a few times. V usage is TRBV11-2 and J usage is TRBJ2-7; unclear D gene. The CDR3 is 14 residues long. V dropped 1 base and J dropped 2 bases, with 9 bases sitting between them. The germline V gene has CDR1 SGHAT and CDR2 FQNNGV. The CDR3 region is CASSLGPVTYEQYF. CDR3 coding DNA: TGTGCCAGCAGCTTAGGTCCGGTAACCTACGAGCAGTACTTC.

The V and J genes are TRBV6-6 and TRBJ2-7, with 14 positions matching TRBD2. Germline V gives CDR1 MNHNY, CDR2 SVGAGI (reference sequence). This CDR3 is built from 15 residues. The junction had 2 bases not matched to a gene; V was cut back by 5 bases and J by 2 bases. CDR3 residues: CASSGGLAGAYEQYF. CDR3 nucleotide sequence: TGTGCCAGCAGTGGGGGACTAGCGGGAGCCTACGAGCAGTACTTC.

In regard to this clone: Other DNA sequences in this specimen translate into the identical CDR3. The chain joins TRBV30 to TRBJ1-2; D is unresolved. Germline-derived CDR1 and CDR2 are GTSNPN and SVGIG (reference sequence). There are 13 residues in the CDR3. V was cut by 2 bases and J by 2 bases, with 9 bases left in between. The CDR3 loop reads CAWSPQRNYGYTF. In DNA form, the CDR3 reads TGTGCCTGGAGTCCTCAAAGAAACTATGGCTACACCTTC. The full variable domain, with the rest looked up from reference TRBV30 and TRBJ1-2, is SQTIHQWPATLVQPVGSPLSLECTVEGTSNPNLYWYRQAAGRGLQLLFYSVGIGQISSEVPQNLSASRPQDRQFILSSKKLLLSDSGFYLCAWSPQRNYGYTFGSGTRLTVV.

The CDR3 nucleotides read TGTGCCAGCAGCTTAGCTGTAGGGTGGTCTAGCGGGGGTAACTACTTCGGGGATACGCAGTATTTT. Residues: CASSLAVGWSSGGNYFGDTQYF. This rearrangement joins TRBV7-8 to TRBJ2-3, with 10 bases matching TRBD2. The CDR3 has 22 residues. CDR1 is SGHVS, CDR2 FQNEAQ, per germline. Unmatched junction bases numbered 24, after V lost 0 bases and J lost 6 bases.

This clone was seen just once. This chain links TRBV4-2 with TRBJ2-1; D is uncertain. Trimming took off 0 bases at V and 10 bases at J, with 13 bases between the two ends. The CDR3 is made up of 14 amino acids. Germline lookup yields CDR1 LGHNA and CDR2 YNFKEQ. The CDR3 bases are TGTGCCAGCAGCCAAGATTCCGCCCGCCGGGAGCAGTTCTTC. It specifies CASSQDSARREQFF.

This chain joins TRBV7-6 and TRBJ1-5; TRBD1 aligns across 10 bases. V lost 1 base to trimming and J lost 7 bases; unmatched junction nucleotides: 4. The CDR3 covers 15 residues. Germline CDR1 SGHVS, CDR2 FNYEAQ. For the CDR3, the DNA is TGTGCCAGCAGCTTAGGGGACAGGGGAAGACAGCCCCAGCATTTT. The encoded protein is CASSLGDRGRQPQHF.

This chain connects TRBV9 to TRBJ1-1; TRBD1 might be the D (6 bases). Trimming removed 5 bases at V and 3 bases at J, with 11 bases between. The CDR3 sequence is 13 residues long. The germline CDR1 and CDR2 sequences are SGDLS and YYNGEE. For the CDR3, the DNA is TGTGCCAGCAGTAGGGAGGGGGACACTGAAGCTTTCTTT. Translated, it gives CASSREGDTEAFF.

V and J are TRBV7-2 and TRBJ2-7; maybe TRBD1 (5 bases). This CDR3 region has 15 residues. Germline CDR1 reads SGHTA; CDR2 reads FQGNSA. Trimming removed 5 bases at V and 3 bases at J, with 17 bases between. This CDR3 reads CASSGRQKRSYEQYF. The CDR3 coding sequence is TGTGCCAGCAGCGGACGACAGAAACGCAGCTACGAGCAGTACTTC. The full variable domain, in which reference TRBV7-2 and TRBJ2-7 provide the parts outside the CDR3, is GAGVSQSPSNKVTEKGKDVELRCDPISGHTALYWYRQSLGQGLEFLIYFQGNSAPDKSGLPSDRFSAERTGGSVSTLTIQRTQQEDSAVYLCASSGRQKRSYEQYFGPGTRLTVT.

The V gene is TRBV6-1, the J gene TRBJ2-5, with 9 bases aligning to TRBD1. The end of the DNA aligns better with TRBJ2-7, so the J call may be wrong. Germline CDR1 is MNHNS and CDR2 is SASEGT. The CDR3 loop spans 15 amino acids. The CDR3 bases are TGTGCCAGCAGTCGGGACAGGGACGGCTCCTACGAGCAGTACTTC. It translates to CASSRDRDGSYEQYF.

This clone was detected once. J is TRBJ1-1 and V is TRBV5-1; D is undetermined. CDR3 length: 15 residues. Between the trimmed V and J ends, which lost 5 bases and 0 bases, there was a span of 14 bases. The germline V gene encodes CDR1 SGHRS and CDR2 YFSETQ. The CDR3 bases are TGCGCCAGCAGGATGAGAGGCGCGGTGAACACTGAAGCTTTCTTT. Its protein product is CASRMRGAVNTEAFF.

The V gene is TRBV6-1, the J gene TRBJ2-5; 13 bases match TRBD2. V dropped 6 bases and J dropped 5; count of bases not matched to a gene: 6. This CDR3 comprises 15 residues. Germline V lookup: CDR1 MNHNS, CDR2 SASEGT. The CDR3, as DNA: TGTGCCAGCAGCGAGACTAGCGGGGGGTGGGAGACCCAGTACTTC. It codes for CASSETSGGWETQYF.

This clone occurred once. The junction shows a germline mismatch at one end, possibly a read error. This chain joins TRBV30 and TRBJ2-7, with D hard to call. Germline lookup yields CDR1 GTSNPN and CDR2 SVGIG (reference sequence). The length of the CDR3 is 17 residues. The DNA for the CDR3 is TGTGCCTGGAGTGCCGCCAGTCACACCCGAACCTCCTCCGAGCAGTACTTC. The encoded protein is CAWSAASHTRTSSEQYF.

J is TRBJ2-1 and V is TRBV11-3; tentatively, D is TRBD1 (6 bases). V was clipped by 1 base and J by 4 bases, with 11 bases between them. Germline CDR1 and CDR2: SGHNT and YENEEA. The CDR3 has 15 residues. For the CDR3, the DNA is TGTGCCAGCAGCTTAGGACAGGTCACTTACAATGAGCAGTTCTTC. Translation gives CASSLGQVTYNEQFF.

The V gene is TRBV13, the J gene TRBJ2-7; tentatively, D is TRBD2 (6 bases). V shed 1 base and J shed 7 bases, with 8 bases lying between them. The CDR3 is 12 residues long. The germline V gene has CDR1 PRHDT and CDR2 FYEKMQ (reference sequence). CDR3 DNA sequence: TGTGCCAGCAGCTTAGTGCGGGGTGAGCAGTACTTC. Its translation: CASSLVRGEQYF.

As for this clone: This sample includes further DNA sequences coding for the same CDR3. This rearrangement joins TRBV7-9 to TRBJ2-1; TRBD2 matches 8 bases. The V and J ends lost 0 bases and 4 bases, in that order; junction bases with no gene match: 5. This CDR3 has 16 amino acids. Germline V CDR1 and CDR2: SEHNR, FQNEAQ (reference sequence). The CDR3 spells CASSLALAGTYNEQFF. CDR3 nucleotides: TGTGCCAGCAGCTTAGCCTTAGCGGGAACTTACAATGAGCAGTTCTTC.

CDR3 loop: CASSRDSETGKLFF. CDR3 sequence (DNA): TGTGCCAGCAGCCGGGACAGCGAGACCGGTAAACTGTTTTTT. The genes are TRBV5-4 and TRBJ1-4, with 7 bases fitting TRBD1. The CDR3 is made up of 14 amino acids. The V segment lost 4 bases and the J segment 11 bases; nucleotides outside the gene matches: 11. Germline V gives CDR1 SGHNT, CDR2 YYREEE (reference sequence).

The rearrangement joins TRBV9 to TRBJ2-1; D gene ambiguous. Germline V gene data show CDR1 as SGDLS and CDR2 as YYNGEE. The CDR3 is made up of 12 amino acids. The V gene lost 4 bases and the J gene lost 6 bases, with 8 bases spanning the gap. In nucleotides, the CDR3 is TGTGCCAGCAGCTCCGGCGGCAATGAGCAGTTCTTC. As protein: CASSSGGNEQFF. Based on the CDR3 plus reference TRBV9 and TRBJ2-1, the full variable domain is DSGVTQTPKHLITATGQRVTLRCSPRSGDLSVYWYQQSLDQGLQFLIQYYNGEERAKGNILERFSAQQFPDLHSELNLSSLELGDSALYFCASSSGGNEQFFGPGTRLTVL.

The V and J genes are TRBV10-3 and TRBJ1-2; weak D call: TRBD1 (5 bases). The CDR3 consists of 12 residues. Trimming removed 6 bases at V and 3 bases at J, with 8 bases between. CDR1 ENHRY and CDR2 SYGVKD come from the germline V gene. Written as DNA, the CDR3 is TGTGCCATCAGATGGGGGGACTATGGCTACACCTTC. Translated, it gives CAIRWGDYGYTF.

The chain carries TRBV18 and TRBJ2-7; 13 bases agree with TRBD2. CDR1 is KGHSH, CDR2 LQKENI, per germline. V shed 4 bases, J shed 3 bases, and the junction held 3 bases outside the gene matches. This CDR3 contains 15 residues. CDR3 sequence (DNA): TGTGCCAGCTCACGGACTAGCGGGAGTGACTACGAGCAGTACTTC. Protein: CASSRTSGSDYEQYF. Variable domain in full (rest from reference TRBV18 and TRBJ2-7): NAGVMQNPRHLVRRRGQEARLRCSPMKGHSHVYWYRQLPEEGLKFMVYLQKENIIDESGMPKERFSAEFPKEGPSILRIQQVVRGDSAAYFCASSRTSGSDYEQYFGPGTRLTVT.

The table lists this clone with a few counts. V is TRBV7-2 and J is TRBJ1-2; 9 bases are shared with TRBD1. V trimming: 5 bases; J trimming: 5 bases; junction bases outside the gene matches: 9. The CDR3 contains 15 residues. The germline V gene encodes CDR1 SGHTA and CDR2 FQGNSA. The CDR3 DNA is TGTGCCAGCAGCCAAGCGGGGACAGGGATTTATGGCTACACCTTC. Its translation is CASSQAGTGIYGYTF.

This chain joins TRBV27 and TRBJ1-1, with D possibly being TRBD1 (5 bases). Germline-derived CDR1 and CDR2 are MNHEY and SMNVEV (reference sequence). The V end was cut by 1 base, the J end by 7 bases, with 13 bases between. The CDR3 runs to 14 residues. CDR3 DNA: TGTGCCAGCAGTTTATACAGGACCCAGGATGAAGCTTTCTTT. The encoded protein is CASSLYRTQDEAFF.